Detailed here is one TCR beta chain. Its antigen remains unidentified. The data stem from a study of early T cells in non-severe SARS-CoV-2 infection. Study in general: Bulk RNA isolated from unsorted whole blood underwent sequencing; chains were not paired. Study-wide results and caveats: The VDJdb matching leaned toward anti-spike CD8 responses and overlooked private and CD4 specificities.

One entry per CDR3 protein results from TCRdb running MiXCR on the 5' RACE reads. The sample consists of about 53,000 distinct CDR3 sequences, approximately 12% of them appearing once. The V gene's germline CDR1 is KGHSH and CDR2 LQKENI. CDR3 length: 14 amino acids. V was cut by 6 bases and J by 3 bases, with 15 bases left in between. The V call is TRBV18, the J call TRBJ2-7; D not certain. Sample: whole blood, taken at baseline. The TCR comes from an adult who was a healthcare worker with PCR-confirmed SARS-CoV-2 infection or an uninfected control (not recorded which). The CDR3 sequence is CASSTRPTFYEQYF. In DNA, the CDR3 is TGTGCCAGCTCCACCCGGCCAACTTTCTACGAGCAGTACTTC.